The present TCR beta chain was sequenced within a study of cytomegalovirus exposure and HLA in healthy donors. Germline CDR1 is GTSNPN and CDR2 is SVGIG (reference sequence). V was cut by 0 bases and J by 3 bases, with 11 bases left in between. CDR3 size: 14 residues. PCR employed 60 Vbeta and 13 Jbeta primers. TCRdb keeps only in-frame clones here, not all; method: immunoSEQ multiplex PCR. The data hold roughly 15,000 clones, with over 55% observed a single time. This receptor was identified in a woman aged 50 to 60 in good health and CMV-seropositive. V gene TRBV30 combines with J gene TRBJ1-1; no clear D gene. Sample: PBMCs. For the CDR3, the DNA is TGTGCCTGGAGTGTACCCCCGAGGGACACTGAAGCTTTCTTT. Amino acids: CAWSVPPRDTEAFF.